The T cell receptor beta chain under discussion was sequenced for a study of T cell changes during pregnancy in multiple sclerosis. Profiling relied on immunoSEQ multiplex PCR, and the TCRdb table lists in-frame clones only, not all of them. Of approximately 130,000 clones listed, 90% to 98% are singletons. The CDR3 has 14 residues. The germline gives CDR1 SGHRS, CDR2 YFSETQ. With 0 bases removed from V and 7 bases from J, the gap between germline ends came to 13 bases. The TCR was taken from a female donor with multiple sclerosis, enrolled in a pregnancy study. The gene calls are TRBV5-1 and TRBJ1-2; D not resolved. The sequencing used peripheral blood, collected after pregnancy. The CDR3 coding sequence is TGCGCCAGCAGCTTGGAGAGCTCTGTCGCTGGCTACACCTTC. As protein: CASSLESSVAGYTF.